The subject of this entry is one TCR beta chain. CDR1 is MNHNS, CDR2 SASEGT, per germline. V lost 7 bases and J lost 5, with 14 bases in between. The CDR3 length is 13 residues. Disease duration under 2 months; hyperthyroidism patients were aged 18 to 65. The investigators amplified TCR beta CDR3 regions from RNA transcripts. HTBI primers were employed in a first-round RT-PCR of the TCR CDR3. TCRdb re-called the multiplex PCR reads through MiXCR, storing one row per CDR3 protein. The table records about half a million distinct CDR3 sequences, around 21% of them present only once. The data stem from a study of T cells in Graves' hyperthyroidism and ophthalmopathy.

The TCR was taken from a man aged 18 to 29 with Graves' hyperthyroidism. The sequenced material came from blood. This chain links TRBV6-1 with TRBJ2-5; a possible D gene is TRBD2 (7 bases). The CDR3: CASKLGGGETQYF. The CDR3 nucleotides read TGTGCCAGCAAACTGGGAGGGGGGGAGACCCAGTACTTC.